The 26 T cell receptor beta chains below come from one sample, sequenced in a study of blood T cell repertoires in COVID-19. This table comes from immunoSEQ multiplex PCR, and its TCRdb copy is limited to in-frame clones, with some not included. The sample comprises 180,000 or so clones, 80% to 90% of which are singletons, and about 14% rests with the top ten. The sequenced material came from peripheral blood. The origin of the receptors is a woman in her seventies with COVID-19, enrolled during active disease.

J is TRBJ1-5 and V is TRBV10-3; TRBD1 aligns across 9 bases. V shed 3 bases, J shed 3 bases, and the junction held 6 bases outside the gene matches. Germline V gene sequence: CDR1 ENHRY, CDR2 SYGVKD. This CDR3 has 16 residues. CDR3 in DNA: TGTGCCATCAGTGATAGGACAGGGGCTTCCAATCAGCCCCAGCATTTT. This codes for CAISDRTGASNQPQHF.

The table lists this clone with a count of one. The V and J genes are TRBV12-3 or TRBV12-4 and TRBJ1-1; no clear D gene. The CDR3 covers 13 residues. V lost 0 bases and J lost 5, with 7 bases in between. As DNA, the CDR3 is TGTGCCAGCAGTTTAGCGGGCCCAACTGAAGCTTTCTTT. Translated: CASSLAGPTEAFF.

The chain couples TRBV20-1 to TRBJ2-7; D perhaps matches TRBD1 (6 bases). V lost 4 bases and J lost 5, with 9 bases in between. The CDR3 totals 11 residues. Germline CDR1 DFQATT, CDR2 SNEGSKA (reference sequence). The CDR3 DNA reads TGCAGTGCTACCAGGGGCCACGAGCAGTACTTC. The encoded protein is CSATRGHEQYF.

As concerns this clone: The junction shows a germline mismatch at one end, possibly a read error. The chain recombines TRBV30 with TRBJ1-2; 7 bases agree with TRBD1. Germline V lookup: CDR1 GTSNPN, CDR2 SVGIG (reference sequence). This CDR3 spans 13 amino acids. The CDR3 reads CAWRTGRDYDYTF. DNA for the CDR3: TGTGCCTGGAGGACAGGGCGAGACTATGACTACACCTTC.

The V call is TRBV28, the J call TRBJ2-7, with 10 positions matching TRBD1. In germline, CDR1 is MDHEN, CDR2 SYDVKM. The CDR3 is 17 residues long. V shed 4 bases, J shed 2 bases, and the junction held 11 bases outside the gene matches. The CDR3 nucleotides are TGTGCCAGCAGTTCCGGGACAGGGGCCATTTTTACCTACGAGCAGTACTTC. Translating it yields CASSSGTGAIFTYEQYF.

This clone was found a few times. V gene TRBV10-3 combines with J gene TRBJ2-2; 11 bases line up with TRBD2. This CDR3 region has 16 residues. Germline trimming cut 6 bases from V and 1 base from J; bases unmatched to any gene: 4. Germline values: CDR1 ENHRY, CDR2 SYGVKD. For the CDR3, the DNA is TGTGCCATCAGCGCCACTAGCGGGGGGAACACCGGGGAGCTGTTTTTT. Protein product: CAISATSGGNTGELFF.

The genes are TRBV28 and TRBJ1-2, with D possibly TRBD1 on 5 matching bases. This CDR3 spans 14 amino acids. Trimming removed 6 bases from V and 2 bases from J, with 13 bases in between. Germline-derived CDR1 and CDR2 are MDHEN and SYDVKM. The CDR3 DNA reads as TGTGCCAGCAGCCCACCAAGGGGCAACTATGGCTACACCTTC. This codes for CASSPPRGNYGYTF.

The chain links TRBV2 to TRBJ1-4, with TRBD1 identical over 7 bases. This CDR3 region has 15 residues. V lost 6 bases, J lost 8 bases, and 12 bases stayed unmatched. CDR1 and CDR2 from the germline V gene are SNHLY and FYNNEI. This CDR3 reads CASRLTSGGSEKLFF. The DNA for the CDR3 is TGTGCCAGCAGGTTAACCTCAGGGGGGAGCGAAAAACTGTTTTTT.

The count of this clone is one. The chain carries TRBV29-1 and TRBJ2-5, with a possible D match to TRBD1 (5 bases). V was clipped by 3 bases and J by 3 bases, with 8 bases between them. Per germline, CDR1 SQVTM and CDR2 ANQGSEA. The CDR3 sequence is 12 residues long. CDR3 coding DNA: TGCAGCGTTGAGGGCAGGGAAGAGACCCAGTACTTC. This codes for CSVEGREETQYF.

The gene calls are TRBV30 and TRBJ1-1; weak D call: TRBD1 (5 bases). Germline V gives CDR1 GTSNPN, CDR2 SVGIG (reference sequence). CDR3 size: 11 residues. The CDR3 region is CSGRMNTEAFF. For the CDR3, the DNA is TGTTCAGGGCGAATGAACACTGAAGCTTTCTTT.

J is TRBJ1-1 and V is TRBV9; no definite D call. This CDR3 region has 15 residues. Per germline, CDR1 SGDLS and CDR2 YYNGEE. Between the trimmed V and J ends, which lost 0 bases and 4 bases, there was a span of 13 bases. In DNA, the CDR3 is TGTGCCAGCAGCGTAGGGGTAGGGAGGACCACTGAAGCTTTCTTT. Amino acid sequence: CASSVGVGRTTEAFF.

This chain joins TRBV28 and TRBJ2-3; 10 bases fit TRBD2. Germline V gives CDR1 MDHEN, CDR2 SYDVKM. The CDR3 covers 16 residues. V shed 6 bases, J shed 4 bases, and the junction held 10 bases outside the gene matches. DNA for the CDR3: TGTGCCAGCAGACAAGGAGGACTAGCGGTTGCAGATACGCAGTATTTT. Its protein product is CASRQGGLAVADTQYF. The full variable domain, completed using reference TRBV28 and TRBJ2-3, is DVKVTQSSRYLVKRTGEKVFLECVQDMDHENMFWYRQDPGLGLRLIYFSYDVKMKEKGDIPEGYSVSREKKERFSLILESASTNQTSMYLCASRQGGLAVADTQYFGPGTRLTVL.

V and J are TRBV27 and TRBJ1-6; D perhaps matches TRBD1 (6 bases). CDR1 is MNHEY and CDR2 is SMNVEV in the germline V gene (reference sequence). Trimming took off 6 bases at V and 5 bases at J, with 17 bases between the two ends. The CDR3 is made up of 16 amino acids. The CDR3 DNA sequence: TGTGCCAGCAGCCCGACAGGCCCGCCGGATAATTCACCCCTCCACTTT. It is translated as CASSPTGPPDNSPLHF.

This clone was seen only once. The V and J genes are TRBV19 and TRBJ2-1; D is possibly TRBD2 (6 bases). The CDR3 covers 16 residues. V was pared by 0 bases and J by 5 bases, with 14 bases between. Germline loops: CDR1 LNHDA, CDR2 SQIVND (reference sequence). The CDR3 is CASSIDRGAGDNEQFF. The CDR3, as DNA: TGTGCCAGTAGTATAGATCGTGGAGCGGGCGACAATGAGCAGTTCTTC. The full variable domain, in which reference TRBV19 and TRBJ2-1 provide the parts outside the CDR3, is DGGITQSPKYLFRKEGQNVTLSCEQNLNHDAMYWYRQDPGQGLRLIYYSQIVNDFQKGDIAEGYSVSREKKESFPLTVTSAQKNPTAFYLCASSIDRGAGDNEQFFGPGTRLTVL.

This clone was counted a single time. The gene calls are TRBV3-1 (or the pseudogene TRBV3-2) and TRBJ1-1, with D possibly being TRBD1 (5 bases). V was clipped by 3 bases and J by 3 bases, with 17 bases between them. CDR1 is LGHDT, CDR2 YNNKEL, per germline (reference sequence). This CDR3 region has 16 residues. The CDR3 here is CASSHRASLGDTEAFF. DNA for the CDR3: TGTGCCAGCAGCCACCGGGCAAGCCTAGGGGACACTGAAGCTTTCTTT.

The J gene is TRBJ1-1, the V gene TRBV28, with D unresolved. CDR1 is MDHEN and CDR2 is SYDVKM in the germline V gene. V lost 5 bases and J lost 6, with 13 bases in between. The CDR3 runs 13 residues. CDR3 nucleotides: TGTGCCAGCAGTCCACCCCACCGGGCTGAAGCTTTCTTT. This translates into CASSPPHRAEAFF.

The chain employs TRBV28 and TRBJ1-2; 8 nucleotides agree with TRBD1. CDR1 is MDHEN and CDR2 is SYDVKM in the germline V gene. Losses at the gene ends were 6 bases for V and 2 bases for J; bases not matched to a gene: 11. This CDR3 comprises 16 residues. The CDR3: CASSDSGGWANYGYTF. The DNA for the CDR3 is TGTGCCAGCAGCGATTCAGGGGGCTGGGCCAACTATGGCTACACCTTC.

J is TRBJ1-2 and V is TRBV28; 7 bases line up with TRBD1. CDR1 is MDHEN and CDR2 is SYDVKM in the germline V gene. The CDR3 spans 15 residues. Trimming took 6 bases from V and 8 from J; bases not matched to a gene: 15. CDR3 amino acids: CASRRQTGTVSGYTF. The DNA of the CDR3 is TGTGCCAGCAGACGACAAACAGGGACAGTGAGCGGCTACACCTTC.

The chain joins TRBV7-3 to TRBJ1-1, with D possibly matching TRBD1 (5 bases). Per germline, CDR1 SGHTA and CDR2 FQGTGA. The CDR3 has 13 amino acids. The V gene lost 4 bases and the J gene lost 3 bases, with 9 bases spanning the gap. CDR3 DNA sequence: TGTGCCAGCAGCTGGACACCAGACACTGAAGCTTTCTTT. This encodes CASSWTPDTEAFF.

The chain couples TRBV3-1 (or the pseudogene TRBV3-2) to TRBJ1-6; 10 positions agree with TRBD1. V lost 5 bases, J lost 8 bases, and 3 bases stayed unmatched. The CDR3 consists of 14 residues. Germline lookup yields CDR1 LGHDT and CDR2 YNNKEL (reference sequence). CDR3: CASSAGTGDSPLHF. The DNA for the CDR3 is TGTGCCAGCAGCGCCGGGACAGGGGATTCACCCCTCCACTTT.

This clone was detected only a few times. The V and J genes are TRBV10-3 and TRBJ2-7; D unclear. Germline V gene data show CDR1 as ENHRY and CDR2 as SYGVKD. V lost 5 bases to trimming and J lost 6 bases, with 8 bases between them. The CDR3 is 11 amino acids. CDR3 in amino acids: CAISTIAEQYF. The CDR3 DNA reads as TGTGCCATCAGTACAATAGCCGAGCAGTACTTC.

The J gene is TRBJ2-5, the V gene TRBV11-3; D uncertain. The CDR3 contains 12 residues. Trimming stripped 5 bases from V and 2 bases from J, with 6 bases between. Germline CDR1 SGHNT, CDR2 YENEEA. The CDR3 loop is CASSTGQETQYF. CDR3 DNA: TGTGCCAGCAGCACCGGGCAAGAGACCCAGTACTTC.

The chain links TRBV18 to TRBJ2-5, with a possible D match to TRBD1 (6 bases). Germline V gene lookup returns CDR1 KGHSH and CDR2 LQKENI. This CDR3 is built from 13 residues. The V end was cut by 4 bases, the J end by 5 bases, with 11 bases between. CDR3 sequence: CASSLRGGETQYF. CDR3 bases: TGTGCCAGCTCACTCCGAGGGGGTGAGACCCAGTACTTC.

This clone was seen only once. The chain couples TRBV24-1 to TRBJ2-7; 10 bases are a match to TRBD1. Germline CDR1 reads KGHDR; CDR2 reads SFDVKD. The junction had 6 bases not matched to a gene; V was cut back by 7 bases and J by 7 bases. The CDR3 is 13 amino acids. CDR3 nucleotides: TGTGCCACCAGAAGGGACAGGGGATGTGAGCAGTACTTC. Translating gives CATRRDRGCEQYF.

V and J are TRBV18 and TRBJ2-2; D unclear. This CDR3 contains 16 residues. Trimming took off 3 bases at V and 1 base at J, with 12 bases between the two ends. Germline V CDR1 and CDR2: KGHSH, LQKENI. The CDR3 is CASSPWLAGNTGELFF. For the CDR3, the DNA is TGTGCCAGCTCACCTTGGTTAGCTGGGAACACCGGGGAGCTGTTTTTT.

The chain uses TRBV18 and TRBJ2-3; 7 bases fit TRBD1. The germline V gene has CDR1 KGHSH and CDR2 LQKENI. V was clipped by 6 bases and J by 0 bases; unmatched bases: 9. This CDR3 has 16 amino acids. CDR3: CASSPGSGGSTDTQYF. In DNA form, the CDR3 reads TGTGCCAGCTCGCCAGGATCAGGGGGAAGCACAGATACGCAGTATTTT.